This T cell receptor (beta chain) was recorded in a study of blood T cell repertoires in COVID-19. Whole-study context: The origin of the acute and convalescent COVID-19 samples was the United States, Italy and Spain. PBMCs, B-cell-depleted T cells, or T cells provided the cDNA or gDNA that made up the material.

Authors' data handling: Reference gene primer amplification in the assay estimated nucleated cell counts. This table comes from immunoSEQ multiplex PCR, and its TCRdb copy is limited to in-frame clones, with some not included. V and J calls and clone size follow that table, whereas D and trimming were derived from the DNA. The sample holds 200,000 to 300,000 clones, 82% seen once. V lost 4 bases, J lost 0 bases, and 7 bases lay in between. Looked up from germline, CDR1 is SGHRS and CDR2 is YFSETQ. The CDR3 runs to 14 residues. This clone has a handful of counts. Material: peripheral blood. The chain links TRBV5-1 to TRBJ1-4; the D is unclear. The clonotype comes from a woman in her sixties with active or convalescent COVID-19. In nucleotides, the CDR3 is TGCGCCAGCAGCGCCAGTGCAACTAATGAAAAACTGTTTTTT. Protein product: CASSASATNEKLFF.